This is a list of T cell receptor beta chains from one sample in a study of blood T cell repertoires in COVID-19. Generated by immunoSEQ multiplex PCR, the TCRdb table keeps only in-frame clones and is missing some. Of 93,000 or so clones in the sample, almost 90% are singletons; the top ten hold approximately 3.5%. The sequencing input was peripheral blood. The receptor set was obtained from a human donor in a cohort sampled during active COVID-19. Both conserved end residues are part of each CDR3. Fields, in order: clone size, D gene, V gene, J gene, CDR3 protein, CDR3 DNA. A D gene is named only where the DNA matches it firmly. Clone size, where shown, is once, few, many, or a class for clones that have expanded.

clone size: few; D gene: TRBD1; V gene: TRBV7-9; J gene: TRBJ2-1; CDR3 protein: CASSPRGIRQGVHIYEQFF; CDR3 DNA: TGTGCCAGCAGCCCTAGGGGGATTCGACAGGGGGTTCATATCTATGAGCAGTTCTTC
clone size: NA; D gene: NA; V gene: TRBV19; J gene: TRBJ1-2; CDR3 protein: CASTHDSFYGYTF; CDR3 DNA: TGTGCCAGTACCCACGACAGCTTCTATGGCTACACCTTC
clone size: few; D gene: TRBD1; V gene: TRBV13; J gene: TRBJ1-6; CDR3 protein: CASSTFRTGGSNSPLHF; CDR3 DNA: TGTGCCAGCAGCACCTTTAGGACAGGGGGAAGTAATTCACCCCTCCACTTT
clone size: NA; D gene: NA; V gene: TRBV28; J gene: TRBJ1-1; CDR3 protein: CASSPLSGLNTEAFF; CDR3 DNA: TGTGCCAGCAGCCCCCTCAGTGGCCTGAACACTGAAGCTTTCTTT
clone size: NA; D gene: NA; V gene: TRBV6-1; J gene: TRBJ1-1; CDR3 protein: CASSEPYRFHEAFF; CDR3 DNA: TGTGCCAGCAGTGAACCTTACAGGTTCCATGAAGCTTTCTTT
clone size: NA; D gene: NA; V gene: TRBV5-1; J gene: TRBJ1-4; CDR3 protein: CASSISGATNEKLFF; CDR3 DNA: TGCGCCAGCAGCATATCAGGGGCAACTAATGAAAAACTGTTTTTT
clone size: NA; D gene: NA; V gene: TRBV30; J gene: TRBJ1-5; CDR3 protein: CAWSRSSNQPQHF; CDR3 DNA: TGTGCCTGGAGCCGGAGTTCCAATCAGCCCCAGCATTTT
clone size: NA; D gene: NA; V gene: TRBV6-2/TRBV6-3; J gene: TRBJ2-1; CDR3 protein: CASSYQTGSIYNEQFF; CDR3 DNA: TGTGCCAGCAGTTACCAGACTGGCTCGATTTACAATGAGCAGTTCTTC
clone size: NA; D gene: NA; V gene: TRBV18; J gene: TRBJ1-1; CDR3 protein: CASSPIGGTEAFF; CDR3 DNA: TGTGCCAGCTCACCAATCGGCGGGACTGAAGCTTTCTTT
clone size: NA; D gene: NA; V gene: TRBV6-5; J gene: TRBJ1-2; CDR3 protein: CASSYSTGGGYTF; CDR3 DNA: TGTGCCAGCAGTTACTCCACTGGAGGGGGCTACACCTTC
clone size: NA; D gene: NA; V gene: TRBV7-2; J gene: TRBJ1-1; CDR3 protein: CASSWGGGTEAFF; CDR3 DNA: TGTGCCAGCAGCTGGGGAGGGGGCACTGAAGCTTTCTTT
clone size: NA; D gene: TRBD1; V gene: TRBV5-4; J gene: TRBJ1-1; CDR3 protein: CASSFLGQGREAFF; CDR3 DNA: TGTGCCAGCAGCTTCTTAGGACAGGGGAGGGAAGCTTTCTTT
clone size: NA; D gene: TRBD1; V gene: TRBV10-1; J gene: TRBJ2-5; CDR3 protein: CASSEPGQRGQETQYF; CDR3 DNA: TGCGCCAGCAGTGAGCCGGGACAGAGAGGCCAAGAGACCCAGTACTTC
clone size: NA; D gene: TRBD1; V gene: TRBV27; J gene: TRBJ1-2; CDR3 protein: CASSLSGPGQAYYGYTF; CDR3 DNA: TGTGCCAGCAGTTTATCAGGGCCGGGACAGGCTTACTATGGCTACACCTTC
clone size: NA; D gene: NA; V gene: TRBV4-1; J gene: TRBJ2-5; CDR3 protein: CASSQDLKGETQYF; CDR3 DNA: TGCGCCAGCAGCCAAGATCTCAAGGGGGAGACCCAGTACTTC